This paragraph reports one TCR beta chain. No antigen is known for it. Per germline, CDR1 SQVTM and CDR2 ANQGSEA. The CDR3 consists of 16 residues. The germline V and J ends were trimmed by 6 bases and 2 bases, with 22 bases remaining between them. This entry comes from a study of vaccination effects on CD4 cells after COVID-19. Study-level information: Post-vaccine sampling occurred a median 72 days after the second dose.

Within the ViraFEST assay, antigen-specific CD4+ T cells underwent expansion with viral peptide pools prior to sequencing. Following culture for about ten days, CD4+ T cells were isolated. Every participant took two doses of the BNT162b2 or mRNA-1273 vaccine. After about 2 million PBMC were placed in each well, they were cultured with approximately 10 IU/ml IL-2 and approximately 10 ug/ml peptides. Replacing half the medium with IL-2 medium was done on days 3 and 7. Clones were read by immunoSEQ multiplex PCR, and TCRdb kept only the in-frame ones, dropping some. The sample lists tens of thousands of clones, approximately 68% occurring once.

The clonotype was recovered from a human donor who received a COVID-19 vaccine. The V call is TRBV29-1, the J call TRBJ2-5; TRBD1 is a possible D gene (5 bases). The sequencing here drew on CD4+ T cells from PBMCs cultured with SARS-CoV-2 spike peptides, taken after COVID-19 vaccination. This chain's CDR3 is CSVPPKGDSVQETQYF. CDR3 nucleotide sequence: TGCAGCGTCCCGCCCAAAGGGGATTCCGTACAAGAGACCCAGTACTTC.